This paragraph reports one TCR beta chain. The CDR3 totals 16 residues. The germline CDR1 and CDR2 sequences are SGHDT and YYEEEE. V lost 0 bases to trimming and J lost 2 bases; unmatched junction nucleotides: 6. Single viable CD3+CD4+CD8-CD45RO+ cells were sorted as the memory CD4+ T cells. The record originates from a study of memory CD4+ T cells and cytomegalovirus serostatus. Generated by immunoSEQ multiplex PCR, the TCRdb table keeps only in-frame clones and is missing some. The table has around 63,000 clones, about 76% seen once. This TCR derives from an adult in good health and CMV-seropositive. V and J are TRBV5-6 and TRBJ1-2, with 8 nucleotides matching TRBD1. The sequenced material came from memory CD4+ T cells from blood. The CDR3 DNA is TGTGCCAGCAGCTTGGGAATCCAGGGGGCGAACTATGGCTACACCTTC. This sequence encodes CASSLGIQGANYGYTF.